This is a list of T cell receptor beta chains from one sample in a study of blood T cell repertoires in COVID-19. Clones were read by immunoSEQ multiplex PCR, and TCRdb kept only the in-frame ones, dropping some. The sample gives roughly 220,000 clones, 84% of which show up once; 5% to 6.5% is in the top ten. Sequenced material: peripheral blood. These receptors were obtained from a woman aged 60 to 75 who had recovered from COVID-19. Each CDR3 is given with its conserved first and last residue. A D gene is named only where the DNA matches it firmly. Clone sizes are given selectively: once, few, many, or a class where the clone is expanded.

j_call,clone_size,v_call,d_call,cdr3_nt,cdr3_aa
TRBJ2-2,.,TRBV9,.,TGTGCCAGCAGCCTCTGGGGGGGGCGCACCGGGGAGCTGTTTTTT,CASSLWGGRTGELFF
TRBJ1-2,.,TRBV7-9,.,TGTGCCAGCAGCCATGGGGGGGATTTCTTTGGCTACACCTTC,CASSHGGDFFGYTF
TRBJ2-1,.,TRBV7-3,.,TGTGCCAGCACCCAGGGGGCGGGGGCTGAGCAGTTCTTC,CASTQGAGAEQFF
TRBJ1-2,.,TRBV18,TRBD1,TGTGCCAGCTCACCACCAAAGGACAGGGACTATGGCTACACCTTC,CASSPPKDRDYGYTF
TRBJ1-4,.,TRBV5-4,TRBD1,TGTGCCAGCAGCCCGCGACAGGGATCCGGAGAAAAACTGTTTTTT,CASSPRQGSGEKLFF
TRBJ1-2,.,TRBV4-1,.,TGCGCCAGCAGCCAAGTAGGGGCGTATGGCTACACCTTC,CASSQVGAYGYTF
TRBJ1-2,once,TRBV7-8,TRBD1,TGTGCCAGCAGCCCTAGGACAGGGGGTTTGTCCAACTATGGCTACACCTTC,CASSPRTGGLSNYGYTF
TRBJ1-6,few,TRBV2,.,TGTGCCAGCAGTGAGCGGTATCCTCCCCTCCACTTT,CASSERYPPLHF
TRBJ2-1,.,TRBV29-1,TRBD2,TGCAGCGTTGATTCTAGCGGGGGGGCCGGTAATGAGCAGTTCTTC,CSVDSSGGAGNEQFF
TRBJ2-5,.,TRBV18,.,TGTGCCAGCTTCTTCCGGTTGGAAGAGACCCAGTACTTC,CASFFRLEETQYF
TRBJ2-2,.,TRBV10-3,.,TGTGCCATCAGTGGAGGCGGGACCTCTCACACCGGGGAGCTGTTTTTT,CAISGGGTSHTGELFF
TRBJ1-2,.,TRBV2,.,TGTGCCAGCAGTGCCGGCGGGGTGAACTATGGCTACACCTTC,CASSAGGVNYGYTF
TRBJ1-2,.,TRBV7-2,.,TGTGCCAGCAGCTTAGCCCGGACACGCGGATATGGCTACACCTTC,CASSLARTRGYGYTF
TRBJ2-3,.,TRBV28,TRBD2,TGTGCCAGCAGTCTGACTAGCGGGCGCGCAGATACGCAGTATTTT,CASSLTSGRADTQYF
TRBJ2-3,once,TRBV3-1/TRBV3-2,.,TGTGCCAGCAGCCACGGGGGTGGGTCAGATACGCAGTATTTT,CASSHGGGSDTQYF
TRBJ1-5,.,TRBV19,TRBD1,TGTGCCACCCGGGACAGGGCGTATGGGCCCCAGCATTTT,CATRDRAYGPQHF
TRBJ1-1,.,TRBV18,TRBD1,TGTGCCAGCTCAGGATATACCGGGACAGGGGGAACTGAAGCTTTCTTT,CASSGYTGTGGTEAFF
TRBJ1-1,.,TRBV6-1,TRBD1,TGTGCCAGCAGTGGCGGACAGGGAGGCATGAACACTGAAGCTTTCTTT,CASSGGQGGMNTEAFF
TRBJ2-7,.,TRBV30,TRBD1,TGTGCCTGGAGTTTTGTAGGACAGGGGGCCAGGCAGTACTTC,CAWSFVGQGARQYF
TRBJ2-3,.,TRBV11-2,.,TGTGCCAGCAGCTCGACACAGCTTCATACGCAGTATTTT,CASSSTQLHTQYF
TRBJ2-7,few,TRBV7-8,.,TGTGCCAGCAGCCGGAGAGGTCGGGGTATTCACGAGCAGTACTTC,CASSRRGRGIHEQYF
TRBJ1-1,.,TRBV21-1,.,TGTGCCAGCGGAGGGACAGGGCCTTGGGGAGCTTTCTTT,CASGGTGPWGAFF
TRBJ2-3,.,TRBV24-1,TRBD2,TGTGCCACCAGTGATTCTAGCGGGGGTAGCACAGATACGCAGTATTTT,CATSDSSGGSTDTQYF
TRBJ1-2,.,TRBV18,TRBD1,TGTGCCAGCTCACTTATACAGGGGGCCAGGGATGGCTACACCTTC,CASSLIQGARDGYTF
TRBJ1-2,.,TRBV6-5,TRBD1,TGTGCCAGCAGTTACTCGGACAGGGGGCCGGGCTACACCTTC,CASSYSDRGPGYTF
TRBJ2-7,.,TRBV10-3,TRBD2,TGTGCCATCAGTGAAAATTACGGGGGGGGAAGCTCCTACGAGCAGTACTTC,CAISENYGGGSSYEQYF
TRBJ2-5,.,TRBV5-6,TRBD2,TGTGCCAGCAGCTTGGTGGCTAGCGGGGGAGAGACCCAGTACTTC,CASSLVASGGETQYF
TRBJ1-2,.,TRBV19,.,TGTGCCAGTAGTATAGCCCGCCTCGGGGGCTACACCTTC,CASSIARLGGYTF
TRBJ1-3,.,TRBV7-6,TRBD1,TGTGCCAGCAGCGGGACAGGGGGCTATGGAAACACCATATATTTT,CASSGTGGYGNTIYF
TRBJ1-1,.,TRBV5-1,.,TGCGCCAGCAGCTTGGGCTCCTCCGAGGGGAACACTGAAGCTTTCTTT,CASSLGSSEGNTEAFF
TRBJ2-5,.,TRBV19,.,TGTGCCAGTAGTCCCATGGGGGGGGGCCTAGAGACCCAGTACTTC,CASSPMGGGLETQYF
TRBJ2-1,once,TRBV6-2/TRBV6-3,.,TGTGCCAGCAGCCCTACCGCAGGGTTGATACCTGATGAGCAGTTCTTC,CASSPTAGLIPDEQFF
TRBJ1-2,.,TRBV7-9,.,TGTGCCAGCAGCCTCTGGGCCTCCTCTAACTATGGCTACACCTTC,CASSLWASSNYGYTF
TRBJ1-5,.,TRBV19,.,TGTGCCAGTAGTATAGACAGGGCTACGGGGCCCCAGCATTTT,CASSIDRATGPQHF
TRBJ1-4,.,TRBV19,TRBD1,TGTGCCAGTAGTATCGACAGGGGGGCGGAAAAACTGTTTTTT,CASSIDRGAEKLFF
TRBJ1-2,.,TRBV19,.,TGTGCCAGTGCTGACTTGTGGGGCCGAACCTATGGCTACACCTTC,CASADLWGRTYGYTF
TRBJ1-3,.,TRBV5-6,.,TGTGCCAGCAGCCTCCCGGGAAGAGCGGGAAACACCATATATTTT,CASSLPGRAGNTIYF
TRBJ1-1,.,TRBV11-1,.,TGTGCCAGCAGCTTCTTGAGAAACACTGAAGCTTTCTTT,CASSFLRNTEAFF
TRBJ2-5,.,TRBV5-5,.,TGTGCCAGCAGCTTGGACGGGACACTCCAAGAGACCCAGTACTTC,CASSLDGTLQETQYF
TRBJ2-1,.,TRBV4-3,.,TGCGCCAGCAGCCAGGCGGGAAGGGGGCCGGAATCTTTATTTATGAATGAGCAGTTCTTC,CASSQAGRGPESLFMNEQFF
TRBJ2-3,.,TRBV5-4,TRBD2,TGTGCCAGCAGCCGCGCACGGGGGGAGGCGGCAGATACGCAGTATTTT,CASSRARGEAADTQYF
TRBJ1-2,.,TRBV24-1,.,TGTGCCACCAGTGAATCTTGGACACAAGCCCCTAACTATGGCTACACCTTC,CATSESWTQAPNYGYTF
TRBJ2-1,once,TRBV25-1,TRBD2,TGTGCCAGCACTCCCCCAGGCGGGGGGGCAAATGAGCAGTTCTTC,CASTPPGGGANEQFF
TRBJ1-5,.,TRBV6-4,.,TGTGCCAGCAGTGCTGAGGTAGGCCAGCCCCAGCATTTT,CASSAEVGQPQHF
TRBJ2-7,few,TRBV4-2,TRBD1,TGTGCCAGCAGCCAAGAAAGGGACAGAACCTACGAGCAGTACTTC,CASSQERDRTYEQYF
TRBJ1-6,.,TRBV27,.,TGTGCCAGCTGGGGGGGGTGGGATAATTCACCCCTCCACTTT,CASWGGWDNSPLHF
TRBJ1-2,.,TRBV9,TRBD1,TGTGCCAGCACCGTAGATGGTAGACAGGGGGCCAACTATGGCTACACCTTC,CASTVDGRQGANYGYTF
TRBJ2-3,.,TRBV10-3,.,TGTGCCATCAGCGCGGACACAGATACGCAGTATTTT,CAISADTDTQYF
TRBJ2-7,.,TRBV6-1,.,TGTGCCAGCAGTGAAGCGGGACTCACCTACGAGCAGTACTTC,CASSEAGLTYEQYF
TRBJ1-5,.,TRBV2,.,TGTGCCAGTACCGGGGGGGGGTATAGCAATCAGCCCCAGCATTTT,CASTGGGYSNQPQHF
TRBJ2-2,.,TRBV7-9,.,TGTGCCAGCAGCAACCTCGGGAAGGGCGGCACCGGGGAGCTGTTTTTT,CASSNLGKGGTGELFF
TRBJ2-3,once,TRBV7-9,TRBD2,TGTGCCAGCAGCGAATTAGCGGGAGACGATACGCAGTATTTT,CASSELAGDDTQYF
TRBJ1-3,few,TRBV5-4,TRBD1,TGTGCCAGCAGCACACCGGGACAGGGAAACACCATATATTTT,CASSTPGQGNTIYF
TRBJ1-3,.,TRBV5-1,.,TGCGCCAGCAGCTTGGCCCTGGGGCCTGGAAACACCATATATTTT,CASSLALGPGNTIYF
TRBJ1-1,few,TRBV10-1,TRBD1,TGCGCCAGCAGGGAGGGACAGGGGGTCACTGAAGCTTTCTTT,CASREGQGVTEAFF
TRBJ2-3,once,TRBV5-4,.,TGTGCCAGCAGCTCAATAGCGACCAGCACAGATACGCAGTATTTT,CASSSIATSTDTQYF
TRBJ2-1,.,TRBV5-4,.,TGTGCCAGCAGCTTGCGAGGGCTTCCCGGGAGCTCCTACAATGAGCAGTTCTTC,CASSLRGLPGSSYNEQFF
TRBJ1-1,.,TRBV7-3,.,TGTGCCAGCAGCTTTGAGCCCTACACTGAAGCTTTCTTT,CASSFEPYTEAFF
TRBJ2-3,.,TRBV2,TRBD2,TGTGCCAGCAGTGAACAGCGGGGGGGCACAGATACGCAGTATTTT,CASSEQRGGTDTQYF
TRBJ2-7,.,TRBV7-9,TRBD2,TGTGCCAGCAGCTTAAATGTTGGTAGGCGGGGGGCCTACGAGCAGTACTTC,CASSLNVGRRGAYEQYF